One and the same sample provided the 7 T cell receptor beta chains below, sequenced in a study of monozygotic twins with inflammatory bowel disease. TCRdb re-called the 5' RACE reads; one entry per CDR3 protein, DNA not given. This sample's clone table lists about 130,000 distinct CDR3 sequences. Specimen: blood. Receptors originate from a human donor with ulcerative colitis or Crohn's disease, or a healthy co-twin of an affected twin (not recorded which).

The chain recombines TRBV2 with TRBJ1-2. CDR3 length: 11 amino acids. Germline lookup yields CDR1 SNHLY and CDR2 FYNNEI. CDR3 sequence: CASSLTGGYTF.

V gene TRBV28 combines with J gene TRBJ1-5; TCRdb reports TRBD1, a call that lacks DNA to check it against. Germline V gives CDR1 MDHEN, CDR2 SYDVKM. The CDR3 consists of 16 residues. The CDR3 sequence: CASYPAGGYNNQPQHF.

The chain joins TRBV24-1 to TRBJ2-2; no DNA is available, so the TRBD2 call from TCRdb remains unchecked. This CDR3 region has 15 residues. CDR1 and CDR2 from the germline V gene are KGHDR and SFDVKD. The CDR3 region is CATSDRGLAGGELFF.

The chain uses TRBV27 and TRBJ2-3. The CDR3 covers 13 residues. Germline V CDR1 and CDR2: MNHEY, SMNVEV (reference sequence). Here the CDR3 reads CASSRKATDTQYF.

CDR3 sequence reads: CSAREGVSSYNEQFF. The chain links TRBV20-1 to TRBJ2-1; TCRdb's D gene call, TRBD1, goes unchecked for lack of DNA. The length of the CDR3 is 15 residues. CDR1 and CDR2 from the germline V gene are DFQATT and SNEGSKA (reference sequence).

V gene TRBV5-1 combines with J gene TRBJ1-6; there is no DNA to check the TCRdb D call of TRBD1. CDR1 and CDR2 from the germline V gene are SGHRS and YFSETQ. The CDR3 runs to 16 residues. The CDR3 loop reads CASSSTFDRVYSPLHF.

This sequence joins TRBV9 and TRBJ1-1. There are 13 residues in the CDR3. Germline lookup yields CDR1 SGDLS and CDR2 YYNGEE. The CDR3 protein is CASSFSENTEAFF. The full variable domain, with the rest looked up from reference TRBV9 and TRBJ1-1, is DSGVTQTPKHLITATGQRVTLRCSPRSGDLSVYWYQQSLDQGLQFLIQYYNGEERAKGNILERFSAQQFPDLHSELNLSSLELGDSALYFCASSFSENTEAFFGQGTRLTVV.